Below are 8 T cell receptor beta chains sequenced from a single sample in a study of beta chain features in type 1 diabetes (dated by TCRdb to the late 2010s). The investigation overall reported the following: A moderate but significant shortening of TCRB CDR3 length was observed in type 1 diabetes patients in all four CD4+ subsets.

Preparation of the library involved the immunoSEQ multiplex PCR assay. The entire isolated RNA was reverse transcribed using the High Capacity cDNA Reverse Transcription Kit, and thus expressed TCRB transcripts were sequenced. This is the immuneACCESS table as TCRdb keeps it, with only in-frame sequences that have V and J called. A part of the clones is gone; compared with another copy, unresolved V genes explain less than half, and the rest is unexplained. This sample holds under 300,000 clones; approximately 15% were observed only once. 0.015% to 0.02% of the sample is taken by the ten largest. Their target antigens are unknown. Input material: naive CD4+ T cells from blood. Read against the paper, the sample's cell subset or site label means: true naive CD4+ T cells. Every receptor here comes from a man aged 25-40 years with type 1 diabetes.

This sequence joins TRBV9 and TRBJ2-3, with 7 bases identical to TRBD2. Germline CDR1 and CDR2: SGDLS and YYNGEE. CDR3 length: 16 amino acids. V shed 3 bases and J 2 bases; nucleotides not matched to a gene: 9. In nucleotides, the CDR3 is TGTGCCAGCAGCGACGGAGCGGGATCATTCACAGATACGCAGTATTTT. Translation gives CASSDGAGSFTDTQYF.

The chain carries TRBV2 and TRBJ2-5; the D is unclear. The germline V gene has CDR1 SNHLY and CDR2 FYNNEI. V lost 5 bases, J lost 7 bases, and 5 bases lay in between. CDR3 length: 10 amino acids. The DNA for the CDR3 is TGTGCCAGCAGTTCGGGGACCCAGTACTTC. It yields the protein CASSSGTQYF.

V gene TRBV7-6 combines with J gene TRBJ2-5, with a weak D call TRBD1 (5 bases). The CDR3 runs 13 residues. Trimming stripped 5 bases from V and 5 bases from J, with 12 bases between. The germline CDR1 and CDR2 sequences are SGHVS and FNYEAQ. The CDR3 region is CASSPQGAETQYF. In DNA, the CDR3 is TGTGCCAGCAGCCCCCAGGGCGCGGAGACCCAGTACTTC.

The V and J genes are TRBV2 and TRBJ2-1; 7 bases line up with TRBD2. CDR3 length: 12 residues. Trimming removed 5 bases from V and 10 bases from J; junction bases left unmatched: 5. Germline CDR1 is SNHLY and CDR2 is FYNNEI. For the CDR3, the DNA is TGTGCCAGCAGTCTGGCGGGAGTAGAGCAGTTCTTC. Translated, it gives CASSLAGVEQFF.

This clone was recorded a few times. This CDR3 is CASSPGQNKDIQYF. The CDR3 nucleotides read TGTGCCAGCAGCCCGGGACAGAACAAGGACATTCAGTACTTC. V and J are TRBV14 and TRBJ2-4, with 7 bases identical to TRBD1. This CDR3 spans 14 amino acids. Germline CDR1 SGHDN, CDR2 FVKESK. Losses at the gene ends were 4 bases for V and 8 bases for J; bases not matched to a gene: 8.

This clone was counted a few times. In DNA form, the CDR3 reads TGTGCCAGCAGCTTAGCTCTAGCGACCTACAATGAGCAGTTCTTC. Its protein product is CASSLALATYNEQFF. This chain uses TRBV11-2 with TRBJ2-1; D perhaps matches TRBD2 (6 bases). Germline V CDR1 and CDR2: SGHAT, FQNNGV. V was trimmed by 1 base and J by 2 bases, leaving 9 bases between them. The CDR3 contains 15 residues. Full variable domain (remainder filled in from reference TRBV11-2 and TRBJ2-1): EAGVAQSPRYKIIEKRQSVAFWCNPISGHATLYWYQQILGQGPKLLIQFQNNGVVDDSQLPKDRFSAERLKGVDSTLKIQPAKLEDSAVYLCASSLALATYNEQFFGPGTRLTVL.

This chain uses TRBV11-2 with TRBJ2-5; 13 bases fit TRBD2. From germline, CDR1 is SGHAT and CDR2 FQNNGV. This CDR3 region has 17 residues. J lost 1 base, V lost 3 bases, and 5 bases had no gene match. The CDR3, as DNA: TGTGCCAGCAGCTTCGGGACTAGCGGGACGCTCCAAGAGACCCAGTACTTC. Encoded protein: CASSFGTSGTLQETQYF.

The rearrangement joins TRBV7-2 to TRBJ2-5, with 10 bases aligning to TRBD2. CDR1 SGHTA and CDR2 FQGNSA come from the germline V gene. V lost 2 bases to trimming and J lost 5 bases; unmatched junction nucleotides: 8. The CDR3 runs 16 residues. CDR3 sequence (DNA): TGTGCCAGCAGCTTATTTGCTAGCGGGAGTCTTGAGACCCAGTACTTC. Residues: CASSLFASGSLETQYF.